A single sample is the source of the 28 T cell receptor beta chains below, sequenced in a study of blood T cell repertoires in COVID-19. Generated by immunoSEQ multiplex PCR, the TCRdb table keeps only in-frame clones and is missing some. The sample consists of hundreds of thousands of clones, under 90% of them appearing once. Sequencing input: PBMCs or T cells enriched from blood (not recorded which). These TCRs come from a man aged 18 to 29 who had recovered from COVID-19.

The rearrangement uses TRBV2 and TRBJ1-2, with 7 bases fitting TRBD1. The CDR3 sequence is 13 residues long. Germline V gives CDR1 SNHLY, CDR2 FYNNEI. With 4 bases clipped from V and 3 bases from J, the junction kept 2 bases outside the gene matches. The CDR3 sequence is CASSGDRDYGYTF. Written as DNA, the CDR3 is TGTGCCAGCAGTGGAGACAGGGACTATGGCTACACCTTC.

V gene TRBV6-5 combines with J gene TRBJ2-2; D uncertain. Germline V CDR1 and CDR2: MNHEY, SVGAGI. The CDR3 length is 14 residues. V was pared by 5 bases and J by 4 bases, with 11 bases between. This chain's CDR3 is CASSRSIGTGELFF. In DNA form, the CDR3 reads TGTGCCAGCAGTCGGTCAATTGGCACCGGGGAGCTGTTTTTT.

This chain links TRBV28 with TRBJ2-3, with TRBD2 matching over 15 bases. Trimming took 2 bases from V and 6 from J; bases not matched to a gene: 9. The CDR3 has 18 residues. Germline V CDR1 and CDR2: MDHEN, SYDVKM. CDR3 residues: CASSLRTSGRALGDTQYF. CDR3 DNA sequence: TGTGCCAGCAGTTTAAGGACTAGCGGGAGGGCGCTGGGGGATACGCAGTATTTT.

The gene calls are TRBV5-1 and TRBJ1-1; TRBD1 matches at 8 bases. Germline CDR1 and CDR2: SGHRS and YFSETQ. The CDR3 length is 13 residues. Unmatched junction bases numbered 3, after V lost 4 bases and J lost 4 bases. The CDR3 nucleotides are TGCGCCAGCAGCCTCCAGGGGGCCACTGAAGCTTTCTTT. This translates into CASSLQGATEAFF.

The V call is TRBV5-1, the J call TRBJ2-1; 12 nucleotides agree with TRBD2. CDR1 is SGHRS, CDR2 YFSETQ, per germline. V was pared by 3 bases and J by 4 bases, with 8 bases of the junction left unmatched. This CDR3 region has 17 residues. CDR3 region: CASSSTLAGGYYNEQFF. The CDR3 DNA reads as TGCGCCAGCAGCTCTACACTAGCGGGGGGTTATTACAATGAGCAGTTCTTC.

This clone was seen just once. V and J are TRBV5-1 and TRBJ2-3, with TRBD2 matching 10 bases. This CDR3 comprises 15 residues. Germline CDR1 reads SGHRS; CDR2 reads YFSETQ. V was pared by 4 bases and J by 0 bases, with 2 bases of the junction left unmatched. The CDR3 sequence is CASSRGLASTDTQYF. CDR3 DNA sequence: TGCGCCAGCAGCAGGGGACTAGCGAGCACAGATACGCAGTATTTT.

This sequence joins TRBV18 and TRBJ2-1, with no clear D. CDR1 and CDR2 (germline): KGHSH, LQKENI. V shed 3 bases and J shed 3 bases, with 15 bases lying between them. The CDR3 length is 16 residues. The CDR3 DNA is TGTGCCAGCTCACCGGTCAAACTAAGCTACTACAATGAGCAGTTCTTC. Translating gives CASSPVKLSYYNEQFF.

The gene calls are TRBV5-1 and TRBJ1-6, with a possible D match to TRBD1 (6 bases). The CDR3 loop spans 15 amino acids. From germline, CDR1 is SGHRS and CDR2 YFSETQ. The germline V and J ends were trimmed by 1 base and 4 bases, with 9 bases remaining between them. The CDR3 protein is CASSLWTDYNSPLHF. The CDR3, as DNA: TGCGCCAGCAGCTTGTGGACAGATTATAATTCACCCCTCCACTTT. The full variable domain, its missing parts supplied by reference TRBV5-1 and TRBJ1-6, is KAGVTQTPRYLIKTRGQQVTLSCSPISGHRSVSWYQQTPGQGLQFLFEYFSETQRNKGNFPGRFSGRQFSNSRSEMNVSTLELGDSALYLCASSLWTDYNSPLHFGNGTRLTVT.

This chain links TRBV5-6 with TRBJ1-4, with D unclear. Trimming stripped 1 base from V and 7 bases from J, with 14 bases between. Germline CDR1 and CDR2: SGHDT and YYEEEE. This CDR3 region has 15 residues. Here the CDR3 reads CASSLNDYSIEKLFF. Here the CDR3 DNA reads TGTGCCAGCAGCTTGAATGACTACTCTATTGAAAAACTGTTTTTT.

This clone occurred once. J is TRBJ2-1 and V is TRBV29-1, with D hard to call. The CDR3 has 14 residues. CDR1 and CDR2 (germline): SQVTM, ANQGSEA. V lost 4 bases and J lost 8, with 18 bases in between. CDR3 sequence (DNA): TGCAGCGTTGCCTCGACTCCCCTATGGGATGAGCAGTTCTTC. This encodes CSVASTPLWDEQFF.

The chain recombines TRBV7-2 with TRBJ2-7; 7 nucleotides agree with TRBD1. CDR3 length equals 14 residues. Germline trimming cut 1 base from V and 3 bases from J; bases unmatched to any gene: 3. Germline CDR1 reads SGHTA; CDR2 reads FQGNSA. The CDR3 coding sequence is TGTGCCAGCAGCTTAGGGGACAGCTACTACGAGCAGTACTTC. Its protein is CASSLGDSYYEQYF.

V usage is TRBV5-5 and J usage is TRBJ1-1; the match to TRBD1 covers 7 bases. The V gene's germline CDR1 is SGHKS and CDR2 YYEKEE (reference sequence). V trimming: 0 bases; J trimming: 5 bases; junction bases outside the gene matches: 4. This CDR3 is 14 amino acids long. DNA for the CDR3: TGTGCCAGCAGCTTGGGCCCGACAGGGACTGAAGCTTTCTTT. Translated: CASSLGPTGTEAFF.

This rearrangement joins TRBV30 to TRBJ1-1; D perhaps matches TRBD1 (6 bases). Germline V CDR1 and CDR2: GTSNPN, SVGIG (reference sequence). Trimming pared 7 bases from V and 1 base from J, leaving 13 bases between. The CDR3 sequence is 13 residues long. The CDR3 DNA sequence: TGTGCCTACTCGGGACAACGGAACACTGAAGCTTTCTTT. It is translated as CAYSGQRNTEAFF.

The V gene is TRBV7-9, the J gene TRBJ2-1; 9 bases are a match to TRBD1. The V gene's germline CDR1 is SEHNR and CDR2 FQNEAQ (reference sequence). The CDR3 totals 16 residues. The V and J ends lost 8 bases and 5 bases, in that order; junction bases with no gene match: 13. The CDR3 spells CASARQGGGPDNEQFF. The CDR3 nucleotides read TGTGCCAGCGCCCGACAGGGGGGTGGTCCCGACAATGAGCAGTTCTTC.

V gene TRBV6-5 combines with J gene TRBJ1-5; D remains ambiguous. V dropped 6 bases and J dropped 7 bases, with 13 bases sitting between them. This CDR3 spans 13 amino acids. CDR1 MNHEY and CDR2 SVGAGI come from the germline V gene. CDR3 sequence (DNA): TGTGCCAGCAGCCTTACTTGGAGGCAGCCCCAGCATTTT. Translated, it gives CASSLTWRQPQHF.

The chain combines TRBV6-1 with TRBJ1-1, with TRBD1 matching 8 bases. The CDR3 is 16 residues long. Germline CDR1 is MNHNS and CDR2 is SASEGT. The trim removed 1 base at V and 0 bases at J, leaving 4 bases unmatched. The CDR3 DNA follows: TGTGCCAGCAGTGAAGGGTGGACAGGGCTGAACACTGAAGCTTTCTTT. Protein sequence: CASSEGWTGLNTEAFF.

The J gene is TRBJ2-1, the V gene TRBV6-5; perhaps TRBD2 as D (5 bases). Trimming cost V 6 bases and J 4 bases, with 7 bases left between them. This CDR3 has 12 residues. The germline V gene encodes CDR1 MNHEY and CDR2 SVGAGI. CDR3 in amino acids: CASRVAYNEQFF. DNA of the CDR3: TGTGCCAGCAGGGTAGCGTACAATGAGCAGTTCTTC.

The rearrangement links TRBV19 to TRBJ1-6; D gene ambiguous. V was cut by 6 bases and J by 8 bases, with 11 bases left in between. The CDR3 length is 13 residues. Germline CDR1 LNHDA, CDR2 SQIVND (reference sequence). The CDR3 reads CASSVYGDSPLHF. CDR3 sequence (DNA): TGTGCCAGTAGCGTCTACGGGGATTCACCCCTCCACTTT.

The CDR3 DNA reads TGTGCCAGCAGGGGCCTCCAAGAGACCCAGTACTTC. Its translation is CASRGLQETQYF. This chain connects TRBV12-3 or TRBV12-4 to TRBJ2-5; D not certain. Trimming removed 6 bases from V and 1 base from J, with 6 bases in between. This CDR3 region has 12 residues.

The chain joins TRBV10-3 to TRBJ1-4; 10 bases match TRBD1. The CDR3 loop spans 15 amino acids. From germline, CDR1 is ENHRY and CDR2 SYGVKD. The V segment lost 2 bases and the J segment 5 bases; nucleotides outside the gene matches: 2. For the CDR3, the DNA is TGTGCCATCAGTGAGATGACAGGGGGCAATGAAAAACTGTTTTTT. The encoded protein is CAISEMTGGNEKLFF.

This chain uses TRBV2 with TRBJ2-1, with D tentatively TRBD2 (5 bases). The CDR3 consists of 16 residues. Germline V gene data show CDR1 as SNHLY and CDR2 as FYNNEI. V gave up 10 bases and J gave up 2 bases, with 21 bases separating them. CDR3 coding DNA: TGTGCCACCAAAAGGCAGCCCCTCGGGGCCTACAATGAGCAGTTCTTC. Translated, it gives CATKRQPLGAYNEQFF.

The chain uses TRBV6-5 and TRBJ1-2; D may be TRBD1 (5 bases). Germline CDR1 reads MNHEY; CDR2 reads SVGAGI. The CDR3 totals 12 residues. DNA for the CDR3: TGTGGCGAAAAATGGGGGGTACGGGGCTACACCTTC. This sequence encodes CGEKWGVRGYTF.

The J gene is TRBJ2-7, the V gene TRBV19; no reliable D call. The CDR3 covers 14 residues. V was pared by 1 base and J by 1 base, with 8 bases between. Per germline, CDR1 LNHDA and CDR2 SQIVND (reference sequence). CDR3 coding DNA: TGTGCCAGTAGTATAGGTGCGGATTCCTACGAGCAGTACTTC. Protein sequence: CASSIGADSYEQYF.

V gene TRBV6-5 combines with J gene TRBJ2-7, with D perhaps TRBD2 (5 bases). The length of the CDR3 is 14 residues. The V end was cut by 5 bases, the J end by 0 bases, with 11 bases between. Germline assignment: CDR1 MNHEY and CDR2 SVGAGI. The CDR3 reads CASSRTLSSYEQYF. Here the CDR3 DNA reads TGTGCCAGCAGTAGGACTCTTAGCTCCTACGAGCAGTACTTC.

The rearrangement joins TRBV9 to TRBJ1-1; a possible D gene is TRBD1 (5 bases). Germline V gene lookup returns CDR1 SGDLS and CDR2 YYNGEE. Between the trimmed V and J ends, which lost 0 bases and 1 base, there was a span of 7 bases. The CDR3 has 14 amino acids. CDR3 sequence (DNA): TGTGCCAGCAGCGTAGAACAGGCGAACACTGAAGCTTTCTTT. Protein sequence: CASSVEQANTEAFF.

As concerns this clone: This may arise from a read error, as a much more abundant clone is one base away. The chain couples TRBV2 to TRBJ1-5; a weak D match, TRBD1 (5 bases). V was cut by 0 bases and J by 2 bases, with 8 bases left in between. Germline V lookup: CDR1 SNHLY, CDR2 FYNNEI. There are 15 residues in the CDR3. CDR3 coding DNA: TGTGCCAGCAGTGAAGCAGGGGTGGGCAATCAGCCCCAGCATTTT. Its protein is CASSEAGVGNQPQHF.

The chain joins TRBV6-6 to TRBJ1-1; 10 nucleotides line up with TRBD1. After removal of 5 bases from V and 10 bases from J, the junction contained 10 bases not matched to a gene. The CDR3 runs to 14 residues. Germline CDR1 reads MNHNY; CDR2 reads SVGAGI (reference sequence). The CDR3 region is CASSLRDRGSVAFF. The CDR3, as DNA: TGTGCCAGCAGTCTACGGGACAGGGGCTCAGTAGCTTTCTTT.

The V call is TRBV4-1, the J call TRBJ1-1; perhaps TRBD1 as D (6 bases). V was trimmed by 2 bases and J by 1 base, leaving 11 bases between them. This CDR3 is 15 amino acids long. The germline V gene has CDR1 MGHRA and CDR2 YSYEKL. CDR3 sequence reads: CASSQLQGGNTEAFF. The CDR3 DNA is TGCGCCAGCAGCCAACTACAGGGTGGGAACACTGAAGCTTTCTTT.